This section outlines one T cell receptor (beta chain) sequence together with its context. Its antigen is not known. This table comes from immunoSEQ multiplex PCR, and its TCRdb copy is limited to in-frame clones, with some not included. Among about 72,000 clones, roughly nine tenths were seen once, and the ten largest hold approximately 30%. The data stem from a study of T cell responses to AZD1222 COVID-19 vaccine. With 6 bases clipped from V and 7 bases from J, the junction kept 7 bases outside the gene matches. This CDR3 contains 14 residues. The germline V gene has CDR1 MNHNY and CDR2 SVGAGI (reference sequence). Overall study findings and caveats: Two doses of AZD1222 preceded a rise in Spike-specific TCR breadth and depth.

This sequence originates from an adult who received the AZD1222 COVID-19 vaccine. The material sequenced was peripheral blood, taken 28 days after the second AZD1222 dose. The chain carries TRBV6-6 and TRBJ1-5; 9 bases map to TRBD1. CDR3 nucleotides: TGTGCCAGCAGCTACACAGGGGGCGGGCAGCCCCAGCATTTT. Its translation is CASSYTGGGQPQHF.